This paragraph covers one T cell receptor (beta chain) sequence. The target antigen is unknown. The record originates from a study of blood T cells in healthy people across ages. Findings of the study overall: Significant beta diversity loss was already apparent by age roughly 43, declining roughly linearly. There was a strong correlation between TCR beta diversity and naive T cell percentage.

Unmatched junction bases numbered 7, after V lost 4 bases and J lost 3 bases. Germline CDR1 LNHNV, CDR2 YYDKDF (reference sequence). The CDR3 is 15 residues long. It was with a sample-barcoded 5' primer and a J-beta primer mix that a second PCR of about 6 to 12 cycles was run. Each TCR beta cDNA got a 12-nucleotide random molecular identifier. One entry per CDR3 protein results from TCRdb running MiXCR on the 5' RACE reads. Of about 830,000 distinct CDR3 sequences listed, roughly 60% are singletons. The sequenced sample was blood. The chain has TRBV15 and TRBJ2-7, with TRBD2 identical over 9 bases. The clonotype originates from a man in his thirties or forties in good health. CDR3 protein: CATSISGSAVYEQYF. The CDR3 coding sequence is TGTGCCACCAGCATTAGCGGGAGTGCTGTCTACGAGCAGTACTTC. The full variable domain, completed using reference TRBV15 and TRBJ2-7, is DAMVIQNPRYQVTQFGKPVTLSCSQTLNHNVMYWYQQKSSQAPKLLFHYYDKDFNNEADTPDNFQSRRPNTSFCFLDIRSPGLGDTAMYLCATSISGSAVYEQYFGPGTRLTVT.